The 17 T cell receptor beta chains below all came from one sample that was sequenced in a study of shared clonotypes between healthy human individuals. Naive CD8 cells, CD45RO-negative and positively selected for CCR7, excluded terminally differentiated effector memory CD45RA+ cells. The method was immunoSEQ multiplex PCR; TCRdb's version includes in-frame clones alone and lacks a portion of them. This table has some 2,000,000 clones, about 94% appearing once. Sample: naive CD8+ T cells sorted from blood. The receptors derive from a man aged 18 to 29 in good health.

The rearrangement links TRBV15 to TRBJ2-1, with 9 bases fitting TRBD2. The germline CDR1 and CDR2 sequences are LNHNV and YYDKDF (reference sequence). V was clipped by 6 bases and J by 2 bases; unmatched bases: 8. The CDR3 has 16 residues. CDR3 DNA: TGTGCCACCAGTCTTGATTCTAGCGGGGCCTACAATGAGCAGTTCTTC. Protein product: CATSLDSSGAYNEQFF.

The CDR3 DNA is TGTGCCAGCAGCCCTACCGGTTGGGGCGCTGATGATAATGAGCAGTTCTTC. Translated: CASSPTGWGADDNEQFF. The rearrangement uses TRBV13 and TRBJ2-1; possible D gene TRBD1, 5 bases. Germline assignment: CDR1 PRHDT and CDR2 FYEKMQ (reference sequence). The length of the CDR3 is 17 residues. Trimming shortened V by 5 bases and J by 7 bases, and 24 bases separated the two germline ends.

The chain links TRBV9 to TRBJ1-5; D is perhaps TRBD1 (6 bases). The CDR3 loop spans 15 amino acids. Trimming stripped 4 bases from V and 0 bases from J, with 11 bases between. CDR1 and CDR2 (germline): SGDLS, YYNGEE. The CDR3 loop is CASSPEGDSNQPQHF. For the CDR3, the DNA is TGTGCCAGCAGCCCCGAGGGGGATAGCAATCAGCCCCAGCATTTT.

The V call is TRBV29-1, the J call TRBJ1-4, with 7 bases matching TRBD1. The germline gives CDR1 SQVTM, CDR2 ANQGSEA. With 3 bases clipped from V and 1 base from J, the junction kept 8 bases outside the gene matches. This CDR3 spans 16 amino acids. The CDR3 is CSVDGVGGETNEKLFF. DNA for the CDR3: TGCAGCGTTGATGGCGTAGGGGGCGAAACTAATGAAAAACTGTTTTTT.

The chain uses TRBV4-1 and TRBJ1-5; TRBD1 might be the D (5 bases). Germline V lookup: CDR1 MGHRA, CDR2 YSYEKL. CDR3 length: 16 residues. V was clipped by 3 bases and J by 0 bases, with 12 bases between them. The CDR3 here is CASSQEGTVSNQPQHF. For the CDR3, the DNA is TGCGCCAGCAGCCAGGAGGGGACCGTTAGCAATCAGCCCCAGCATTTT.

The J gene is TRBJ1-2, the V gene TRBV14; D remains ambiguous. This CDR3 comprises 12 residues. V gave up 4 bases and J gave up 5 bases, with 8 bases separating them. Germline V gene lookup returns CDR1 SGHDN and CDR2 FVKESK. CDR3 loop: CASSLGGYGYTF. DNA for the CDR3: TGTGCCAGCAGCCTTGGAGGGTATGGCTACACCTTC.

V usage is TRBV30 and J usage is TRBJ1-5, with D uncertain. This CDR3 spans 14 amino acids. Trimming left V 4 bases short and J 6 bases short, with 16 bases between. Per the germline V gene, CDR1 is GTSNPN and CDR2 is SVGIG (reference sequence). The CDR3 sequence is CAWTPGQAGQPQHF. The CDR3 bases are TGTGCCTGGACTCCCGGGCAGGCCGGTCAGCCCCAGCATTTT.

This chain uses TRBV30 with TRBJ1-5; D is perhaps TRBD1 (5 bases). The germline V gene has CDR1 GTSNPN and CDR2 SVGIG (reference sequence). CDR3 length: 16 amino acids. Trimming took off 1 base at V and 6 bases at J, with 19 bases between the two ends. CDR3 sequence: CAWSGGAGQISQPQHF. CDR3 sequence (DNA): TGTGCCTGGAGTGGAGGGGCAGGGCAGATCAGTCAGCCCCAGCATTTT.

V usage is TRBV28 and J usage is TRBJ1-3, with 8 bases matching TRBD1. Germline values: CDR1 MDHEN, CDR2 SYDVKM. J was trimmed by 7 bases and V by 3 bases; bases with no gene match: 11. This CDR3 comprises 16 residues. The CDR3 loop reads CASSFAPATGDNTIYF. DNA of the CDR3: TGTGCCAGCAGTTTTGCCCCCGCGACAGGGGACAACACCATATATTTT.

This rearrangement joins TRBV4-1 to TRBJ1-1, with D unresolved. Germline CDR1 MGHRA, CDR2 YSYEKL. Trimming left V 2 bases short and J 0 bases short, with 19 bases between. CDR3 length: 18 residues. The CDR3 spells CASSQREQGVWMNTEAFF. The CDR3, as DNA: TGCGCCAGCAGCCAAAGGGAGCAAGGAGTCTGGATGAACACTGAAGCTTTCTTT.

This clone has just one count. The V and J genes are TRBV6-6 and TRBJ1-3, with 8 positions matching TRBD1. CDR3 length equals 15 residues. V lost 5 bases to trimming and J lost 4 bases; unmatched junction nucleotides: 7. Germline-derived CDR1 and CDR2 are MNHNY and SVGAGI (reference sequence). CDR3 nucleotides: TGTGCCAGCAGTGCTGACAGGGGTGCAGGAAACACCATATATTTT. This encodes CASSADRGAGNTIYF.

Concerning this clone itself: Different DNA sequences within this sample yield the same CDR3. The chain employs TRBV9 and TRBJ1-2; 8 nucleotides agree with TRBD1. The J segment lost 2 bases and the V segment lost 1 base, leaving 1 base of the junction unmatched. The CDR3 is 14 amino acids. In germline, CDR1 is SGDLS, CDR2 YYNGEE. The CDR3 loop reads CASSVTGGNYGYTF. The CDR3 DNA sequence: TGTGCCAGCAGCGTAACAGGGGGGAACTATGGCTACACCTTC.

The chain is built from TRBV7-8 and TRBJ2-7; D not resolved. Germline V gives CDR1 SGHVS, CDR2 FQNEAQ. V was cut by 2 bases and J by 6 bases, with 5 bases left in between. This CDR3 comprises 11 residues. Here the CDR3 DNA reads TGTGCCAGCAGCTTAAACAGCGAGCAGTACTTC. It translates to CASSLNSEQYF.

The V call is TRBV29-1, the J call TRBJ1-2; unclear D gene. With 3 bases removed from V and 3 bases from J, the gap between germline ends came to 8 bases. This CDR3 is 12 amino acids long. From germline, CDR1 is SQVTM and CDR2 ANQGSEA. The CDR3 DNA follows: TGCAGCGTTGACTACGGATACTATGGCTACACCTTC. Protein product: CSVDYGYYGYTF.

This chain uses TRBV27 with TRBJ1-2; D remains ambiguous. V lost 6 bases and J lost 4, with 21 bases in between. This CDR3 has 16 residues. Germline CDR1 is MNHEY and CDR2 is SMNVEV (reference sequence). CDR3 bases: TGTGCCAGCAGCCAAATCTCAGTTCGGGGTGGCTATGGCTACACCTTC. It encodes CASSQISVRGGYGYTF.

This clone was seen once. The chain uses TRBV30 and TRBJ2-7; 7 bases agree with TRBD1. CDR3 length: 13 residues. From germline, CDR1 is GTSNPN and CDR2 SVGIG (reference sequence). Losses at the gene ends were 0 bases for V and 5 bases for J; bases not matched to a gene: 4. The CDR3 DNA follows: TGTGCCTGGAGTGTAACAGGGGTGGACGAGCAGTACTTC. Encoded protein: CAWSVTGVDEQYF.

This clone was seen just once. The genes are TRBV7-9 and TRBJ2-3; 10 positions agree with TRBD1. In germline, CDR1 is SEHNR, CDR2 FQNEAQ (reference sequence). The CDR3 is made up of 16 amino acids. V dropped 5 bases and J dropped 8; count of bases not matched to a gene: 13. The CDR3 sequence: CASSLDRDRGLGTQYF. In DNA, the CDR3 is TGTGCCAGCAGCCTGGACCGGGACAGGGGATTGGGTACGCAGTATTTT.